This T cell receptor beta chain was sequenced in a study of OX40 agonist ivuxolimab in advanced cancers. This CDR3 has 11 amino acids. Trimming stripped 8 bases from V and 0 bases from J, with 4 bases between. Germline-derived CDR1 and CDR2 are MNHEY and SMNVEV (reference sequence). This table comes from immunoSEQ multiplex PCR, and its TCRdb copy is limited to in-frame clones, with some not included. The data show roughly 90,000 clones, with roughly 94% seen just once and about 2.6% held by the top ten. The specimen was CD4+ or CD8+ T cells sorted from blood, collected in a trial of the OX40 agonist ivuxolimab. The receptor was derived from an adult with an advanced solid tumor such as melanoma, head and neck, liver or kidney cancer. The chain is built from TRBV27 and TRBJ2-5; D unclear. The CDR3 sequence: CASGYQETQYF. The CDR3, as DNA: TGTGCCAGCGGATACCAAGAGACCCAGTACTTC.